The rows below give T cell receptor beta chains drawn from one sample of a study of blood T cell repertoires in COVID-19. TCRdb's copy holds only in-frame clones and misses some; the assay was immunoSEQ multiplex PCR. The sample comprises roughly 92,000 clones, 86% of which are singletons, and 10% rests with the top ten. The sequenced sample consisted of peripheral blood. These receptor sequences come from a man aged 45-65 years with acute or convalescent COVID-19. The CDR3 runs from the conserved cysteine through the conserved F or W. Fields, in order: V gene, D gene, CDR3 protein. A D gene is named only where the DNA matches it firmly.

TRBV28 . CASSFSGFGNTEAFF
TRBV27 . CASSLNPGQPQHF
TRBV5-6 . CASSLRRGYSGNTIYF
TRBV4-1 TRBD1 CASSQTEGTGGRYGYTF
TRBV7-9 . CASSPSFNEQFF
TRBV6-5 TRBD1 CASSGQGALNTEAFF
TRBV6-5 . CASDQGQANYGYTF
TRBV5-6 . CASSLLSGQNSPLHF
TRBV7-9 TRBD2 CASSPGREGGELFF
TRBV6-6 . CASSRGLNLYEQYF
TRBV9 TRBD2 CASSALAGHYNEQFF
TRBV6-4 TRBD1 CASTGTGGAKKLFF
TRBV19 . CASSIDRQGLGTQYF
TRBV27 TRBD2 CASSRTSGGDLYNEQFF
TRBV6-5 TRBD1 CASSSYGTELLYEQYF
TRBV9 TRBD2 CASSVAGAGAADTQYF
TRBV12-3/TRBV12-4 TRBD2 CASSRLANEQYF
TRBV7-2 . CASIRGLTTDTQYF
TRBV11-3 TRBD1 CASSRSQGAGNTEAFF
TRBV4-2 . CASSQVGAGDTEAFF